This T cell receptor (beta chain) was identified in a study of response to subunit inactivated influenza vaccine. MiXCR, applied by TCRdb to the RT-PCR reads, yields one record per CDR3 protein. The data contain about 650,000 distinct CDR3 sequences, 14% of them singletons. V trimming: 10 bases; J trimming: 4 bases; junction bases outside the gene matches: 11. The germline CDR1 and CDR2 sequences are MNHEY and SMNVEV (reference sequence). The CDR3 is 14 residues long. The chain uses TRBV27 and TRBJ2-7; 9 nucleotides match TRBD1. The sample was PBMCs from blood, taken less than 15 days before vaccination. The receptor was isolated from a man aged 50 or older who received an inactivated influenza vaccine. The CDR3 spells CATSFGTGWYEQYF. CDR3 nucleotides: TGTGCCACTTCATTCGGGACAGGGTGGTACGAGCAGTACTTC.